One sample yielded the 19 T cell receptor beta chains listed below, sequenced in a study of graft-versus-host responses after intestinal transplantation. Using immunoSEQ multiplex PCR, the repertoire was profiled, and TCRdb retains in-frame clones only, with some absent. The sample yields about 100,000 clones, over 75% seen once. Their antigens remain unidentified. Source: unstimulated CD4+ T cells sorted from spleen or lymph node cells, taken before intestinal transplant. These receptors originate from a human donor who received an intestinal transplant.

V is TRBV11-2 and J is TRBJ1-4; the match to TRBD1 covers 7 bases. The germline V gene has CDR1 SGHAT and CDR2 FQNNGV. V gave up 2 bases and J gave up 8 bases; unmatched junction bases: 5. The CDR3 sequence is 14 residues long. CDR3 loop: CASSLSQGREKLFF. The CDR3 region has the DNA TGTGCCAGCAGCTTATCACAGGGGCGGGAAAAACTGTTTTTT.

The CDR3 protein is CASSVAVGTEAFF. CDR3 DNA sequence: TGTGCCAGCAGCGTGGCGGTGGGCACTGAAGCTTTCTTT. The chain recombines TRBV9 with TRBJ1-1; D unclear. V shed 2 bases and J shed 4 bases, with 9 bases lying between them. CDR1 and CDR2 from the germline V gene are SGDLS and YYNGEE. The CDR3 is made up of 13 amino acids.

The J gene is TRBJ1-5, the V gene TRBV10-2; D unresolved. Germline loops: CDR1 WSHSY, CDR2 SAAADI. V lost 6 bases to trimming and J lost 3 bases, with 15 bases between them. The CDR3 has 15 amino acids. The CDR3 sequence: CASSPTLGFNQPQHF. As DNA, the CDR3 is TGCGCCAGCAGCCCCACTCTAGGGTTCAATCAGCCCCAGCATTTT.

The genes are TRBV27 and TRBJ2-5, with 7 positions matching TRBD1. The CDR3 runs 15 residues. V lost 8 bases and J lost 4; bases outside the gene matches: 13. CDR1 MNHEY and CDR2 SMNVEV come from the germline V gene (reference sequence). This CDR3 is CASSRLRTGIETQYF. CDR3 DNA sequence: TGTGCCAGCTCTAGACTTAGGACAGGTATAGAGACCCAGTACTTC.

The chain links TRBV9 to TRBJ2-7; 7 bases are a match to TRBD2. The V segment lost 4 bases and the J segment 7 bases; nucleotides outside the gene matches: 14. CDR3 size: 15 residues. Germline V gene lookup returns CDR1 SGDLS and CDR2 YYNGEE. CDR3 sequence reads: CASSPSGTTSREQYF. CDR3 DNA: TGTGCCAGCAGCCCCAGTGGGACTACCTCGCGTGAGCAGTACTTC. The full variable domain, completed using reference TRBV9 and TRBJ2-7, is DSGVTQTPKHLITATGQRVTLRCSPRSGDLSVYWYQQSLDQGLQFLIQYYNGEERAKGNILERFSAQQFPDLHSELNLSSLELGDSALYFCASSPSGTTSREQYFGPGTRLTVT.

J is TRBJ1-6 and V is TRBV5-6; no reliable D call. Trimming left V 2 bases short and J 6 bases short, with 9 bases between. The CDR3 length is 14 residues. Germline-derived CDR1 and CDR2 are SGHDT and YYEEEE. DNA for the CDR3: TGTGCCAGCAGCTTACGAGCCGTTAATTCACCCCTCCACTTT. Its translation is CASSLRAVNSPLHF.

The rearrangement uses TRBV19 and TRBJ1-2; 7 bases fit TRBD1. CDR3 length: 14 amino acids. Trimming cost V 3 bases and J 5 bases; bases outside gene matches: 6. CDR1 is LNHDA and CDR2 is SQIVND in the germline V gene (reference sequence). The CDR3 region is CASSIRRGIYGYTF. DNA of the CDR3: TGTGCCAGTAGTATCCGCAGGGGGATTTATGGCTACACCTTC.

The chain combines TRBV7-3 with TRBJ2-2; 16 bases are shared with TRBD2. The CDR3 is made up of 17 amino acids. Germline V gene data show CDR1 as SGHTA and CDR2 as FQGTGA. Trimming took 5 bases from V and 5 from J; bases not matched to a gene: 5. CDR3 nucleotide sequence: TGTGCCAGCAGCCAGGGACTAGCGGGAGGGAGAACCGGGGAGCTGTTTTTT. Translating gives CASSQGLAGGRTGELFF.

This rearrangement joins TRBV6-6 to TRBJ2-3, with D possibly called TRBD1 or TRBD2 (5 bases each). With 0 bases removed from V and 6 bases from J, the gap between germline ends came to 10 bases. This CDR3 contains 14 residues. Germline CDR1 reads MNHNY; CDR2 reads SVGAGI (reference sequence). CDR3 protein: CASSYSGAADTQYF. DNA for the CDR3: TGTGCCAGCAGTTACTCCGGGGCCGCGGATACGCAGTATTTT.

J is TRBJ1-2 and V is TRBV30; D not resolved. Trimming took off 2 bases at V and 1 base at J, with 11 bases between the two ends. Germline CDR1 reads GTSNPN; CDR2 reads SVGIG (reference sequence). The CDR3 is made up of 14 amino acids. Written as DNA, the CDR3 is TGTGCCTGGAGTCGGCAGCATCGTAACTATGGCTACACCTTC. Translating it yields CAWSRQHRNYGYTF.

The chain has TRBV5-1 and TRBJ1-5; D is unresolved. V lost 0 bases, J lost 2 bases, and 9 bases lay in between. The CDR3 has 15 amino acids. The germline gives CDR1 SGHRS, CDR2 YFSETQ. CDR3: CASSLDVGGNQPQHF. For the CDR3, the DNA is TGCGCCAGCAGCTTGGATGTAGGTGGCAATCAGCCCCAGCATTTT.

V usage is TRBV5-1 and J usage is TRBJ2-3; D is unresolved. Trimming took 4 bases from V and 2 from J, leaving 5 bases between them. The germline CDR1 and CDR2 sequences are SGHRS and YFSETQ. This CDR3 contains 12 residues. CDR3 in amino acids: CASSRDTDTQYF. The CDR3 DNA follows: TGCGCCAGCAGCAGAGACACAGATACGCAGTATTTT.

The rearrangement links TRBV10-3 to TRBJ1-1, with TRBD1 identical over 10 bases. The CDR3 has 14 residues. Germline values: CDR1 ENHRY, CDR2 SYGVKD. Trimming removed 7 bases from V and 0 bases from J; junction bases left unmatched: 2. CDR3 region: CAIKGTGVNTEAFF. CDR3 DNA sequence: TGTGCCATCAAAGGGACAGGGGTGAACACTGAAGCTTTCTTT.

V gene TRBV9 combines with J gene TRBJ2-1; 12 nucleotides agree with TRBD2. Germline CDR1 reads SGDLS; CDR2 reads YYNGEE. The CDR3 covers 20 residues. The V and J ends lost 3 bases and 0 bases, in that order; junction bases with no gene match: 13. CDR3 in amino acids: CASSATASGRGRSSYNEQFF. CDR3 in DNA: TGTGCCAGCAGCGCGACGGCTAGCGGGAGGGGTCGGAGCTCCTACAATGAGCAGTTCTTC.

The V and J genes are TRBV11-3 and TRBJ2-7; TRBD1 or TRBD2 may be the D gene (5 bases each). There are 14 residues in the CDR3. Germline V gene sequence: CDR1 SGHNT, CDR2 YENEEA. Trimming took off 5 bases at V and 0 bases at J, with 11 bases between the two ends. CDR3 coding DNA: TGTGCCAGCAGCGCCCGGGACCGCTCCTACGAGCAGTACTTC. It codes for CASSARDRSYEQYF.

The chain uses TRBV15 and TRBJ2-1, with no clear D. The CDR3 covers 14 residues. V was shortened by 3 bases and J by 10 bases, with 16 bases between the two germline ends. Germline V gives CDR1 LNHNV, CDR2 YYDKDF (reference sequence). The CDR3 region is CATSSGANLQEQFF. For the CDR3, the DNA is TGTGCCACCAGCAGTGGAGCCAACCTCCAGGAGCAGTTCTTC.

The rearrangement joins TRBV5-6 to TRBJ2-3; 8 bases match TRBD2. The CDR3 has 15 amino acids. V lost 3 bases to trimming and J lost 2 bases; unmatched junction nucleotides: 5. Germline loops: CDR1 SGHDT, CDR2 YYEEEE. CDR3 in DNA: TGTGCCAGCAGCTCCGGACTAGCCTACACAGATACGCAGTATTTT. It is translated as CASSSGLAYTDTQYF. Combining the CDR3 with reference TRBV5-6 and TRBJ2-3 gives the whole variable domain DAGVTQSPTHLIKTRGQQVTLRCSPKSGHDTVSWYQQALGQGPQFIFQYYEEEERQRGNFPDRFSGHQFPNYSSELNVNALLLGDSALYLCASSSGLAYTDTQYFGPGTRLTVL.

The rearrangement uses TRBV7-9 and TRBJ2-7; D is unresolved. The V gene's germline CDR1 is SEHNR and CDR2 FQNEAQ (reference sequence). The V and J ends lost 1 base and 0 bases respectively, with 10 bases between them. The CDR3 has 15 residues. The CDR3 protein is CASSLDPPISYEQYF. CDR3 nucleotides: TGTGCCAGCAGCTTAGATCCTCCAATCTCCTACGAGCAGTACTTC.

The gene calls are TRBV14 and TRBJ2-5; D is possibly TRBD1 (5 bases). Trimming removed 4 bases at V and 2 bases at J, with 20 bases between. This CDR3 is 17 amino acids long. Germline V gene data show CDR1 as SGHDN and CDR2 as FVKESK. For the CDR3, the DNA is TGTGCCAGCAGCCTAAAAGGGGAAAAAGACGGACAAGAGACCCAGTACTTC. Its translation is CASSLKGEKDGQETQYF.